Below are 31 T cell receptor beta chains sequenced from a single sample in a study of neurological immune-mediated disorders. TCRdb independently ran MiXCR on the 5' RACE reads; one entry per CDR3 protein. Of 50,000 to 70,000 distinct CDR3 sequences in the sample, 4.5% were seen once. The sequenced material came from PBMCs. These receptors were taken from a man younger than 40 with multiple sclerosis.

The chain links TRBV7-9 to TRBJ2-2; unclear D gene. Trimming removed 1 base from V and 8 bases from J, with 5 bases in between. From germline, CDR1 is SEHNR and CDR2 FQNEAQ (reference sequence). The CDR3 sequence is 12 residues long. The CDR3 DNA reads TGTGCCAGCAGCTTAGACGCAGGGGAGCTGTTTTTT. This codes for CASSLDAGELFF.

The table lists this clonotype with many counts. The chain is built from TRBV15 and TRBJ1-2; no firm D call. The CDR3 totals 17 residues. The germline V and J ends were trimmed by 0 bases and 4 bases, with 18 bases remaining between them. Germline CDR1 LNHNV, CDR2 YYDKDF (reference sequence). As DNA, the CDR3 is TGTGCCACCAGCAGAGATTTGGCAACTATTATCTTCTATGGCTACACCTTC. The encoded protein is CATSRDLATIIFYGYTF.

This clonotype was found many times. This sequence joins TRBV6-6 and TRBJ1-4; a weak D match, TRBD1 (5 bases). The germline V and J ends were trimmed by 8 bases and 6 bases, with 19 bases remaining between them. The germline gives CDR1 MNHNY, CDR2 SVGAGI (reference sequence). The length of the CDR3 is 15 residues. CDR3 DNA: TGTGCCAGCTTCTCGTGGGGCGCGAAGGATGAAAAACTGTTTTTT. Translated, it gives CASFSWGAKDEKLFF.

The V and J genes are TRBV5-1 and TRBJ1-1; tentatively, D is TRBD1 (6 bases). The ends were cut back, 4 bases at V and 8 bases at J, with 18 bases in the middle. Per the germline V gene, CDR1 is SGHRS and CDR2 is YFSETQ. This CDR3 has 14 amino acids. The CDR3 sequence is CASSPGHQSTEAFF. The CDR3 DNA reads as TGCGCCAGCAGCCCGGGACACCAAAGCACCGAAGCTTTCTTT.

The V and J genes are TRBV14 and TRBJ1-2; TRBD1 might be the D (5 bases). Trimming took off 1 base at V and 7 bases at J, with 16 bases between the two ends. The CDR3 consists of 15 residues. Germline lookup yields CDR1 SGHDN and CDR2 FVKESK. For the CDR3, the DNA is TGTGCCAGCAGCCAAGCGGGTTTATCCGGGGCTGGCTACACCTTC. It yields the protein CASSQAGLSGAGYTF.

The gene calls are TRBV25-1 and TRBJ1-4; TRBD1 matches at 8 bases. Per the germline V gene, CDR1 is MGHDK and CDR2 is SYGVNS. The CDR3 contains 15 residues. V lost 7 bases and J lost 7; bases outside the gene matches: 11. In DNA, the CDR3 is TGTGCCAGCACTCTTACGGACAGGGTCGGTGAAAAACTGTTTTTT. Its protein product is CASTLTDRVGEKLFF.

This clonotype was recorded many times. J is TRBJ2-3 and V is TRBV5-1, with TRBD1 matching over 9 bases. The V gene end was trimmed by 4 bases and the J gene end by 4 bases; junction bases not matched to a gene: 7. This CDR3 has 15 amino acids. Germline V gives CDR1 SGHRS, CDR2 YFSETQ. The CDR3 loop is CASSAPGQGSDTQYF. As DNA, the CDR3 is TGCGCCAGCAGCGCTCCGGGACAGGGATCAGATACGCAGTATTTT.

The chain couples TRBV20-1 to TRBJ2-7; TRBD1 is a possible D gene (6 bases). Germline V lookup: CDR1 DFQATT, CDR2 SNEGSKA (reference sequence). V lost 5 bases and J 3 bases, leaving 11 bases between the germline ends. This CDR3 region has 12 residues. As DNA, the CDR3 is TGCAGTGCTTGGGACACTGACTACGAGCAGTACGTC. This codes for CSAWDTDYEQYV.

CDR3 bases: TGCAGTGCTAGTAGGCAGTTTGGTGAAAAACTGTTTTTT. Translated, it gives CSASRQFGEKLFF. This chain links TRBV20-1 with TRBJ1-4; D is ambiguous. V was pared by 3 bases and J by 7 bases, with 12 bases between. Germline assignment: CDR1 DFQATT and CDR2 SNEGSKA (reference sequence). This CDR3 is built from 13 residues.

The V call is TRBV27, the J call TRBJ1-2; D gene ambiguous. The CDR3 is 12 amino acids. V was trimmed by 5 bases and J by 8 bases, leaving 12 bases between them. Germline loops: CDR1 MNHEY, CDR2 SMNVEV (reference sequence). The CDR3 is CASSIRDWGYTF. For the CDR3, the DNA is TGTGCCAGCAGTATAAGGGATTGGGGCTACACCTTC.

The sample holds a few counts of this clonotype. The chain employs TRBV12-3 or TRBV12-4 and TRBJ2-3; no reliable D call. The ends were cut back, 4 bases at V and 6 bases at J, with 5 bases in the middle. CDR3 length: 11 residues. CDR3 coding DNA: TGTGCCAGCAGTTCGGGCGATACGCAGTATTTT. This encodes CASSSGDTQYF.

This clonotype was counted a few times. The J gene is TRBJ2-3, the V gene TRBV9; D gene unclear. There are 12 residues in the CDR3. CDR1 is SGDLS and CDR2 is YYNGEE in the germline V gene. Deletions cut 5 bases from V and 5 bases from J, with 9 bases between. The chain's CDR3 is CASRTQLDTQYF. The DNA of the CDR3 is TGTGCCAGCAGAACCCAGCTAGATACGCAGTATTTT.

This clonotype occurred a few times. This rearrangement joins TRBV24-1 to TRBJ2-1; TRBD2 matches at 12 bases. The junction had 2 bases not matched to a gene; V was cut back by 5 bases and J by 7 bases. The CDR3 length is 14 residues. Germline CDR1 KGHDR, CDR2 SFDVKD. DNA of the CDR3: TGTGCCACCAGTGCTAGCGGGGGGGTAAATGAGCAGTTCTTC. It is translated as CATSASGGVNEQFF.

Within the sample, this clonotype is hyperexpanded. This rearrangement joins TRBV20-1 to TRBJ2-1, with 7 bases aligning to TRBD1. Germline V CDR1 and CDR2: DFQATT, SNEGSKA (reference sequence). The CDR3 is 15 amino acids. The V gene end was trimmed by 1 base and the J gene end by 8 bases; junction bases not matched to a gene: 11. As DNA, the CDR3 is TGCAGTGCTAGAGCCCCCGACAGGGCGAACTATGAGCAGTTCTTC. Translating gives CSARAPDRANYEQFF.

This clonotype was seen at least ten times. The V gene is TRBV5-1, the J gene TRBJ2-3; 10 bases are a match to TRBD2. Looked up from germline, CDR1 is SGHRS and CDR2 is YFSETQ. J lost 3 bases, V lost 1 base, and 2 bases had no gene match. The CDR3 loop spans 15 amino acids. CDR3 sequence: CASSLWTSGTDTQYF. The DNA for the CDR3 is TGCGCCAGCAGCTTGTGGACTAGCGGTACAGATACGCAGTATTTT.

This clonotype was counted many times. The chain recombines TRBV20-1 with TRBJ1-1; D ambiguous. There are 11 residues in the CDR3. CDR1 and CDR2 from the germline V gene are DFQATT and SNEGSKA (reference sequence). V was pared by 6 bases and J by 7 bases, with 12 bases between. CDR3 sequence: CSAQERVEAFF. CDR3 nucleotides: TGCAGTGCCCAGGAGAGGGTTGAAGCTTTCTTT.

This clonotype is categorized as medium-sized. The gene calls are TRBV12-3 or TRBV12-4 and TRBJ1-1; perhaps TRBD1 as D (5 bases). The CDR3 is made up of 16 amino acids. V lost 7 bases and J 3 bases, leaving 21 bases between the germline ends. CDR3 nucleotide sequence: TGTGCCAGCAAACCGTCGGGGGAAGGGGCTTACACTGAAGCTTTCTTT. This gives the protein CASKPSGEGAYTEAFF.

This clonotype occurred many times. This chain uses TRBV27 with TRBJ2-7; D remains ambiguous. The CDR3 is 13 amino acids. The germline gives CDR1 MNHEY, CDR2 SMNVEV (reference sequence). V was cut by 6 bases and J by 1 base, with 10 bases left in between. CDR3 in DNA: TGTGCCAGCAGCAGTGGACGGTCCTACGAGCAGTACGTC. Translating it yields CASSSGRSYEQYV.

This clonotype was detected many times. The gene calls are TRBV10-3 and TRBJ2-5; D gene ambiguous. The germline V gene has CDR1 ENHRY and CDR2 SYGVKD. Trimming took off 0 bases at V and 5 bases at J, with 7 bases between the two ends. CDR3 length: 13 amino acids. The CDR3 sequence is CAISESHGETQYF. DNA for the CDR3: TGTGCCATCAGTGAGTCGCATGGGGAGACCCAGTACTTC.

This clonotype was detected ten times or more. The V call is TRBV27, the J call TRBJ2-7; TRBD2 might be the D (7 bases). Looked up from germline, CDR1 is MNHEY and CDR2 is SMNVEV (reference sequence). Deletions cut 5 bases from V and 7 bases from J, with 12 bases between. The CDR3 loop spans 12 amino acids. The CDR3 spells CASSGGAGEQYV. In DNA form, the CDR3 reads TGTGCCAGCAGTGGGGGGGCAGGAGAGCAGTACGTC.

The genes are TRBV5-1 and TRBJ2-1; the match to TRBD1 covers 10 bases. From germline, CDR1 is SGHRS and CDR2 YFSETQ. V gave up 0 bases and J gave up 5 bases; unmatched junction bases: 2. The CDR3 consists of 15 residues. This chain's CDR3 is CASSLVGQGNNEQFF. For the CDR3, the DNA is TGCGCCAGCAGCTTGGTGGGACAGGGGAACAATGAGCAGTTCTTC.

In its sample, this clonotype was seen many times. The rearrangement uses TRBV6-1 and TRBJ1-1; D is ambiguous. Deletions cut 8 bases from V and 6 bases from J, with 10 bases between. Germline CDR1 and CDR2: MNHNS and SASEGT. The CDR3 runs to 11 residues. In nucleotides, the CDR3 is TGTGCCAGCTGGGGTGTCGCTGAAGCTTTCTTT. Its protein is CASWGVAEAFF.

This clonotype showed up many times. CDR3 region: CASSLYTEQYF. In DNA form, the CDR3 reads TGTGCCAGCAGCCTCTATACCGAGCAGTACTTC. This sequence joins TRBV7-8 and TRBJ2-7; D is ambiguous. The V and J ends lost 5 bases and 6 bases respectively, with 8 bases between them. The CDR3 has 11 amino acids. CDR1 and CDR2 from the germline V gene are SGHVS and FQNEAQ.

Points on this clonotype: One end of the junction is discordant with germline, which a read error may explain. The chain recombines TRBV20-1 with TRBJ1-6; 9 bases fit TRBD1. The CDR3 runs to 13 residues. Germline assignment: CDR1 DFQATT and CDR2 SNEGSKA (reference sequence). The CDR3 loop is CSARKTGGSPLNF. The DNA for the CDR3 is TGCAGTGCTAGAAAGACAGGGGGATCACCCCTCAACTTT.

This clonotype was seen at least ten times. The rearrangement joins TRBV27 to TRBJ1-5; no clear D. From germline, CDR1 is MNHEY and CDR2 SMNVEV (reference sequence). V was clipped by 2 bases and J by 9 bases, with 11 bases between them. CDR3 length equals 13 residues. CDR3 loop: CASSLRGPRPQHF. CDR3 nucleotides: TGTGCCAGCAGTTTAAGAGGCCCCCGGCCCCAGCATTTT.

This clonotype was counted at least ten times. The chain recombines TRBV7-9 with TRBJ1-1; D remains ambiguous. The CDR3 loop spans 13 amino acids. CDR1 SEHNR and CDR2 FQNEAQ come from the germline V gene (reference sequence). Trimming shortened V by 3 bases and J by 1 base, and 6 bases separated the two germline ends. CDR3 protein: CASSFTRNTEAFF. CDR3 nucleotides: TGTGCCAGCAGCTTTACAAGGAACACTGAAGCTTTCTTT.

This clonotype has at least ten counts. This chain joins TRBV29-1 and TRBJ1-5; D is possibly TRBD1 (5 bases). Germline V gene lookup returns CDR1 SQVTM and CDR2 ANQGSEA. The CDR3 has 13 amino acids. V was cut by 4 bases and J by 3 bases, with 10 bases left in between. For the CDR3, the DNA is TGCAGCGTTGGAGGGGACTTCAATCAGCCCCAGCATTTT. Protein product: CSVGGDFNQPQHF.

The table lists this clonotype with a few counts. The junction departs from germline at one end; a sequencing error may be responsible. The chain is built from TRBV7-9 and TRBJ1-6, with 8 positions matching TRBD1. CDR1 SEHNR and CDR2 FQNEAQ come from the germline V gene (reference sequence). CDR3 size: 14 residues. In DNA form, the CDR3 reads TGTGCCAGCACCAGTCGGGGGCCCCAGGGGGCCCTCAACTTT. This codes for CASTSRGPQGALNF.

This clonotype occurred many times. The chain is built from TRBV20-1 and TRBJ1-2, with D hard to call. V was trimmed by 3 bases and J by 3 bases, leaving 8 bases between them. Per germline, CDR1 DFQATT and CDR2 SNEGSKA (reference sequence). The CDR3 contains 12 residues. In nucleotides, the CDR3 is TGCAGTGCTAGTCAGCAGGACTATGGCTACACCTTC. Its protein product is CSASQQDYGYTF.

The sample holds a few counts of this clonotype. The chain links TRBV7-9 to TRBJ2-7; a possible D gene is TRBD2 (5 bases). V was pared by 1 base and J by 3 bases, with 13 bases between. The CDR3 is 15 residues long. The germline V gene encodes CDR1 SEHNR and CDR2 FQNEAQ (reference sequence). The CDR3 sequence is CASSLDREIRYEQYF. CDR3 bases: TGTGCCAGCAGCTTAGACCGGGAAATACGCTACGAGCAGTACTTC.

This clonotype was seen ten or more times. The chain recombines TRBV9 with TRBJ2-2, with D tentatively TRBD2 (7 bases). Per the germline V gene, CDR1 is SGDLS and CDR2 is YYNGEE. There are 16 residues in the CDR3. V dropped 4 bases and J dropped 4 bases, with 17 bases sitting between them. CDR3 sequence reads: CASSPWEGVPTGELFF. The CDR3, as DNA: TGTGCCAGCAGCCCCTGGGAGGGGGTCCCCACCGGGGAGCTGTTTTTT.